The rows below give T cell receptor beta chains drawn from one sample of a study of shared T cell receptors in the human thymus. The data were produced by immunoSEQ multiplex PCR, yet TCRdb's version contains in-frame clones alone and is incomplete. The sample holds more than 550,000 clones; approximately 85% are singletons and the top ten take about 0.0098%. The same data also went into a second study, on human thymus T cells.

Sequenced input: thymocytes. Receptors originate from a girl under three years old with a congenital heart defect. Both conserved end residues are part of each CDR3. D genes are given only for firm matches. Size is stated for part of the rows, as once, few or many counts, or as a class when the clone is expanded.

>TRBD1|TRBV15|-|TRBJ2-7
TGTGCCACCAGCGGAGACAGGGGGCTAACCTACGAGCAGTACTTC
CATSGDRGLTYEQYF
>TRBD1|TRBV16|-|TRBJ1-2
TGTGCCAGCAGCCAATGCGCGATCATCCGGGACAGGGGACTTAACTATGGCTACACCTTC
CASSQCAIIRDRGLNYGYTF
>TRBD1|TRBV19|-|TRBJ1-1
TGTGCCAGTACAAACCCCGGGACAGGGGGCTTTCGGGCGGTAAGAACTTTCTTT
CASTNPGTGGFRAVRTFF
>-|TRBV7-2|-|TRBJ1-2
TGTGCCAGCAGCAACAAACGGGGTAAAGTTCGTGAGGGCTACACCTTC
CASSNKRGKVREGYTF
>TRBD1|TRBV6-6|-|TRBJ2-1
TGTGCCAGCAGTCGGGACAGTCCGAGATACAATGAGCAGTTCTTC
CASSRDSPRYNEQFF
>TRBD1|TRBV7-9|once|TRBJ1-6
TGTGCCAGCACCATTTCTCACCGGGACAGGGGCCCTAATTCACCCCTCCACTTT
CASTISHRDRGPNSPLHF
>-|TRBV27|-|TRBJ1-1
TGTGCCAGCAGTTTAGGGCGGGACACTGAAGCTTTCTTT
CASSLGRDTEAFF
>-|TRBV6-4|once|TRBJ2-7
TGTGCCAGCAGTGTTTCGGACAGACCCTACGAGCAGTACTTC
CASSVSDRPYEQYF
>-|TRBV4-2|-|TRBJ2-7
TGTGCCAGCAGCCAATCAGTCAGGTTTTTGCACGAGCAGTACTTC
CASSQSVRFLHEQYF
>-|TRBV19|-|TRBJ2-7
TGTGCCAGCCAGGACTGGGTACTACTTGAGCAGTACTTC
CASQDWVLLEQYF
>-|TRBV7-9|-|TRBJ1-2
TGTGCCAGCAGCTCCACCGGGGGCTACACCTTC
CASSSTGGYTF
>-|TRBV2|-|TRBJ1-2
TGTGCCACCGGGAAGTACTCCGGGAGGGATGGCTACACCTTC
CATGKYSGRDGYTF
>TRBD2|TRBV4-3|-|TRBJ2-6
TGCGCCAGCAGCTCGGCGGGGGGCCTCCCCTCTGGGGCCAACGTCCTGACTTTC
CASSSAGGLPSGANVLTF
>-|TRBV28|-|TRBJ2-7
TGTGCCAGCAGTGCCCCCCTAATGTACGAGCAGTACTTC
CASSAPLMYEQYF
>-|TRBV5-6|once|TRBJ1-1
TGTGCCAGCAGCTTGTCAGACTCCGAAGCTTTCTTT
CASSLSDSEAFF
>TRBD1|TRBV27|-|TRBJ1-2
TGTGCCAGCAGTTTTATACCTCCGCAGGTTATGGTAGGGACAGCGATAGATACCCTCTATGGCTACACCTTC
CASSFIPPQVMVGTAIDTLYGYTF
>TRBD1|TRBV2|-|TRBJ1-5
TGTGCCAGCAGTGGACAGGGGGCAGGTAATAACAATCAGCCCCAGCATTTT
CASSGQGAGNNNQPQHF
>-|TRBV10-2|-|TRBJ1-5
TGCGCCAGCAGTGAGAGGGCAGGGGACCTCAATCAGCCCCAGCATTTT
CASSERAGDLNQPQHF
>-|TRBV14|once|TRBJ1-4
TGTGCCGAACAATGCTCACATATTAAACTGTTTTTT
CAEQCSHIKLFF
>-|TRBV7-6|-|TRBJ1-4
TGTGCCAGCAGCTTAGGAGGGGGTACAACTAATGAAAAACTGTTTTTT
CASSLGGGTTNEKLFF
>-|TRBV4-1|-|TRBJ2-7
TGCGCCAGCAGCCCCCAACCGTGGGGTCCAGAGGGCGAGCAGTACTTC
CASSPQPWGPEGEQYF
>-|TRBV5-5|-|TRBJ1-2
TGTGCCAGCAGCTGGAGGTGGGGGCGGGTTAACTATGGCTACACCTTC
CASSWRWGRVNYGYTF
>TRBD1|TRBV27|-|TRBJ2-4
TGTGCCAGCTACCCCGGGACAGGGAACATTCAGTACTTC
CASYPGTGNIQYF
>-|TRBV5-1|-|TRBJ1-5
TGCGCCAGCAGCCCGGACGGGGGGAGGAGAAGCAATCAGCCCCAGCATTTT
CASSPDGGRRSNQPQHF
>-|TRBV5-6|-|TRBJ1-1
TGTGCCAGCAGCTTGGCCTCACGGGGGGCTTTCTTT
CASSLASRGAFF
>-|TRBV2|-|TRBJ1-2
TGTGCCAGCAGTTCGGTGAACCCGGACCCCTTAGGGGGGGTTTATGGCTACACCTTC
CASSSVNPDPLGGVYGYTF
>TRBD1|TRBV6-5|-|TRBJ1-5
TGTGCCAGCACCCCAAGGACAGGGACCAATCAGCCCCAGCATTTT
CASTPRTGTNQPQHF
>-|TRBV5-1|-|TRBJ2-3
TGCGCCAGCAGCTTGGGCACACATCGACAGGGCACAGATACGCAGTATTTT
CASSLGTHRQGTDTQYF
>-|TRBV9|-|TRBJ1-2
TGTGCCAGCAGCGTACATTTTTATGAGGGAATCGATGGCTACACCTTC
CASSVHFYEGIDGYTF
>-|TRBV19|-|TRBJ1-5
TGTGCCAGTGGATCGGGATGGCCCCAGCATTTT
CASGSGWPQHF
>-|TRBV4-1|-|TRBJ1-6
TGCGCCAGCAGCCAAGAGGGGACTAGTCGTTGGTGGGGCCTACTCCACTTT
CASSQEGTSRWWGLLHF
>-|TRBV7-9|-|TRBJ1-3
TGTGCCAGCAGCCCCACCTGGACAAAGCGAAACACCATATATTTT
CASSPTWTKRNTIYF
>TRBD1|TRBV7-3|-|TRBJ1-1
TGTGCCAGCAGCCCTCGGGACAGGGGTCCCGAAGCTTTCTTT
CASSPRDRGPEAFF
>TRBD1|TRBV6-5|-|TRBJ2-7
TGTGCCAGCAGTTACTCTGGGGACAGTAGATACGAGCAGTACTTC
CASSYSGDSRYEQYF
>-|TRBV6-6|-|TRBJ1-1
TGTGCCAGCAGTTACCTGATGGGCAGCTACACTGAAGCTTTCTTT
CASSYLMGSYTEAFF
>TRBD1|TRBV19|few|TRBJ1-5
TGTGCCAGTAGTATCGGGACAGATAGCAATCAGCCCCAGCATTTT
CASSIGTDSNQPQHF
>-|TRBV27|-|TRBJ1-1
TGTGCCAGCAGATGGATTGGGACAACTGAAGCTTTCTTT
CASRWIGTTEAFF
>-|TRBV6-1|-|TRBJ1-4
TGTGCCAGCAGTCTCAGACTAGAAGAAAATGAAAAACTGTTTTTT
CASSLRLEENEKLFF
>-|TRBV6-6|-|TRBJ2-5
TGTGCCAGCAGTCACAGGGACGGACAAGAGACCCAGTACTTC
CASSHRDGQETQYF
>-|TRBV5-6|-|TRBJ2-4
TGTGCCAGCAGCCCTCTTACAGGCGCTACTATAGCCAAAAACATTCAGTACTTC
CASSPLTGATIAKNIQYF
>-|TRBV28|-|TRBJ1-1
TGTGCCAGCAGTACGGCCGGGTCCCCTGAAGCTTTCTTT
CASSTAGSPEAFF